The 31 T cell receptor beta chains in this list originate from one sample, sequenced in a study of naive and memory T cell subsets. The beta constant-region primer was an equimolar mix of two oligonucleotides covering TRBC1 and TRBC2. Using its own MiXCR run on the UMI-ligation and nested PCR reads, TCRdb lists one record per CDR3 protein. Found here are roughly 140,000 distinct CDR3 sequences, about a sixth of them singletons; the top ten hold roughly 0.14%. The sample consisted of naive CD4+ T cells from blood. The receptor source for this set is a human donor in good health.

The rearrangement uses TRBV2 and TRBJ1-5; 7 bases fit TRBD1. CDR3 length: 15 amino acids. Unmatched junction bases numbered 4, after V lost 2 bases and J lost 3 bases. The germline V gene encodes CDR1 SNHLY and CDR2 FYNNEI. The CDR3: CASSEQGQTNQPQHF. As DNA, the CDR3 is TGTGCCAGCAGTGAACAGGGACAGACCAATCAGCCCCAGCATTTT. Full variable domain (outside the CDR3, taken from reference TRBV2 and TRBJ1-5): EPEVTQTPSHQVTQMGQEVILRCVPISNHLYFYWYRQILGQKVEFLVSFYNNEISEKSEIFDDQFSVERPDGSNFTLKIRSTKLEDSAMYFCASSEQGQTNQPQHFGDGTRLSIL.

Only a few counts were recorded for this clonotype. The chain carries TRBV4-2 and TRBJ2-7, with 10 bases lining up with TRBD2. The V and J ends lost 1 base and 4 bases, in that order; junction bases with no gene match: 13. CDR3 length: 18 amino acids. The germline V gene has CDR1 LGHNA and CDR2 YNFKEQ. DNA for the CDR3: TGTGCCAGCAGCCAAGGGCCCCCTATAGCGGGAGGCCCTTACGAGCAGTACTTC. Its protein product is CASSQGPPIAGGPYEQYF.

The chain joins TRBV6-4 to TRBJ1-1; D unclear. In germline, CDR1 is MRHNA, CDR2 SNTAGT. The CDR3 length is 13 residues. Trimming took off 4 bases at V and 1 base at J, with 7 bases between the two ends. CDR3 sequence: CASSVRQNTEAFF. The CDR3 nucleotides are TGTGCCAGCAGTGTTCGTCAGAACACTGAAGCTTTCTTT.

This clonotype was seen more than once but under ten times. The rearrangement links TRBV21-1 to TRBJ1-1. TRBV21-1 is designated a pseudogene. CDR3 size: 18 residues. CDR3 nucleotide sequence: TGTGCCAGCAGCAAAATCTCCGGTGGCTTTCAGATGAGGACTGAAGCTTTCTTT. It encodes CASSKISGGFQMRTEAFF.

At least ten counts were recorded for this clonotype. V is TRBV21-1 and J is TRBJ2-2. TRBV21-1 is termed a pseudogene. This CDR3 spans 15 amino acids. The CDR3 loop reads CASSKVSPSTGELFF. For the CDR3, the DNA is TGTGCCAGCAGCAAAGTAAGCCCAAGCACCGGGGAGCTGTTTTTT.

Here the CDR3 reads CASTPDRANPPDTQYF. In DNA, the CDR3 is TGTGCCAGCACGCCGGACAGGGCGAACCCTCCCGATACGCAGTATTTT. This chain uses TRBV11-2 with TRBJ2-3; 8 bases are shared with TRBD1. This CDR3 region has 16 residues. Germline trimming cut 7 bases from V and 6 bases from J; bases unmatched to any gene: 15. The germline CDR1 and CDR2 sequences are SGHAT and FQNNGV.

This clonotype was picked up a small number of times. The chain employs TRBV29-1 and TRBJ2-7, with TRBD1 as a possible D gene (6 bases). Between the trimmed V and J ends, which lost 1 base and 0 bases, there was a span of 16 bases. CDR1 is SQVTM and CDR2 is ANQGSEA in the germline V gene. This CDR3 comprises 16 residues. The CDR3 DNA sequence: TGCAGCGTTGAAGGGGGGCGCGCAGGGAGCTCCTACGAGCAGTACTTC. Amino acids: CSVEGGRAGSSYEQYF.

The chain joins TRBV7-6 to TRBJ1-1; D may be TRBD1 (5 bases). The CDR3 consists of 16 residues. The germline V gene has CDR1 SGHVS and CDR2 FNYEAQ. Trimming shortened V by 1 base and J by 1 base, and 13 bases separated the two germline ends. In DNA form, the CDR3 reads TGTGCCAGCAGCTTAGGTGGGGCAGGTCGGAACACTGAAGCTTTCTTT. As protein: CASSLGGAGRNTEAFF.

This clonotype was picked up a small number of times. The chain is built from TRBV30 and TRBJ2-3; 7 bases fit TRBD2. The length of the CDR3 is 14 residues. The V segment lost 4 bases and the J segment 0 bases; nucleotides outside the gene matches: 4. The V gene's germline CDR1 is GTSNPN and CDR2 SVGIG (reference sequence). The CDR3 nucleotides are TGTGCCTGGAAGACTAGCCCTAGCACAGATACGCAGTATTTT. The encoded protein is CAWKTSPSTDTQYF.

CDR3 DNA: TGTGCCATCAGTGAATCCGGGAGCTCCTACAATGAGCAGTTCTTC. It translates to CAISESGSSYNEQFF. The gene calls are TRBV10-3 and TRBJ2-1, with D possibly TRBD2 on 6 matching bases. CDR1 is ENHRY and CDR2 is SYGVKD in the germline V gene. The ends were cut back, 3 bases at V and 0 bases at J, with 9 bases in the middle. The CDR3 is made up of 15 amino acids.

The V and J genes are TRBV4-1 and TRBJ2-1; tentatively, D is TRBD2 (6 bases). CDR1 is MGHRA, CDR2 YSYEKL, per germline. The CDR3 length is 16 residues. Trimming shortened V by 2 bases and J by 5 bases, and 16 bases separated the two germline ends. CDR3 DNA: TGCGCCAGCAGCCAAATCGAGGCGGGAAATAACAATGAGCAGTTCTTC. It codes for CASSQIEAGNNNEQFF.

This clonotype was detected only a few times. The V and J genes are TRBV10-3 and TRBJ2-2; D possibly corresponds to TRBD1 (5 bases). Trimming took 3 bases from V and 4 from J, leaving 15 bases between them. Germline V gives CDR1 ENHRY, CDR2 SYGVKD. The CDR3 contains 16 residues. CDR3 sequence reads: CAISDPRWGPTGELFF. CDR3 nucleotide sequence: TGTGCCATCAGTGATCCCCGGTGGGGCCCCACCGGGGAGCTGTTTTTT.

The genes are TRBV6-6 and TRBJ2-2; no reliable D call. V was cut by 7 bases and J by 0 bases, with 12 bases left in between. The CDR3 is 15 amino acids. Germline V CDR1 and CDR2: MNHNY, SVGAGI (reference sequence). The CDR3 loop reads CASTPGPTNTGELFF. The CDR3 nucleotides are TGTGCCAGCACCCCGGGCCCAACGAACACCGGGGAGCTGTTTTTT.

The chain recombines TRBV6-2 or TRBV6-3 with TRBJ1-1, with D perhaps TRBD1 (5 bases). The V end was cut by 0 bases, the J end by 3 bases, with 11 bases between. Germline CDR1 and CDR2: MNHEY and SVGEGT. The CDR3 is 15 residues long. CDR3 amino acids: CASSYSTGWDTEAFF. The DNA of the CDR3 is TGTGCCAGCAGTTACTCTACAGGTTGGGACACTGAAGCTTTCTTT.

This clonotype was counted ten times or more. The V call is TRBV29-1, the J call TRBJ2-1; 7 positions match TRBD1. This CDR3 region has 12 residues. After removal of 6 bases from V and 5 bases from J, the junction contained 4 bases not matched to a gene. CDR1 and CDR2 (germline): SQVTM, ANQGSEA. The CDR3 DNA follows: TGCAGCGTCAGGGACAGAGACAATGAGCAGTTCTTC. Translated, it gives CSVRDRDNEQFF.

The V and J genes are TRBV28 and TRBJ2-5, with no clear D. This CDR3 region has 15 residues. V was clipped by 4 bases and J by 5 bases, with 17 bases between them. Germline CDR1 and CDR2: MDHEN and SYDVKM. CDR3 loop: CASSYWVGRSETQYF. CDR3 nucleotide sequence: TGTGCCAGCAGTTACTGGGTCGGTCGAAGCGAGACCCAGTACTTC.

Worth noting for this clonotype: A much larger clone sits a single nucleotide away, making a read error possible. This CDR3 reads CASSSGWRTGDQYF. As DNA, the CDR3 is TGTGCCAGCAGTTCGGGGTGGCGGACGGGGGATCAGTACTTC. The V call is TRBV12-3 or TRBV12-4, the J call TRBJ2-7; possibly TRBD2 for D (6 bases). This CDR3 is built from 14 residues. Trimming took off 4 bases at V and 10 bases at J, with 20 bases between the two ends.

This clonotype was found a few times. V and J are TRBV7-2 and TRBJ1-3; D remains unclear. Germline loops: CDR1 SGHTA, CDR2 FQGNSA. Trimming took off 5 bases at V and 0 bases at J, with 5 bases between the two ends. The CDR3 length is 13 residues. The CDR3 DNA sequence: TGTGCCAGCAGCGCGAACTCTGGAAACACCATATATTTT. Its translation: CASSANSGNTIYF.

The J gene is TRBJ2-7, the V gene TRBV6-5; 7 bases line up with TRBD1. J gave up 3 bases and V 5 bases, and 10 bases lay outside the gene matches. Germline V gene data show CDR1 as MNHEY and CDR2 as SVGAGI. This CDR3 has 15 residues. CDR3 protein: CASSTPGTAVYEQYF. CDR3 in DNA: TGTGCCAGCAGTACCCCCGGGACAGCCGTCTACGAGCAGTACTTC.

This clonotype is a singleton in its sample. The chain employs TRBV5-1 and TRBJ1-5, with a weak D call TRBD1 (5 bases). The V and J ends lost 1 base and 3 bases respectively, with 11 bases between them. Germline values: CDR1 SGHRS, CDR2 YFSETQ. The CDR3 has 15 residues. The CDR3 protein is CASSLSGTNNQPQHF. The DNA of the CDR3 is TGCGCCAGCAGCTTGAGTGGGACGAACAATCAGCCCCAGCATTTT.

This chain joins TRBV30 and TRBJ1-1; perhaps TRBD1 as D (5 bases). The germline V and J ends were trimmed by 5 bases and 4 bases, with 14 bases remaining between them. This CDR3 has 13 residues. Germline values: CDR1 GTSNPN, CDR2 SVGIG (reference sequence). The CDR3 bases are TGTGCCTGGCAGGGAAGTGCGGGCACTGAAGCTTTCTTT. Translation: CAWQGSAGTEAFF.

In this sample, this clonotype turned up a few times. This rearrangement joins TRBV4-2 to TRBJ2-4; TRBD2 matches 8 bases. The CDR3 length is 15 residues. V lost 0 bases, J lost 7 bases, and 5 bases stayed unmatched. Looked up from germline, CDR1 is LGHNA and CDR2 is YNFKEQ. In DNA, the CDR3 is TGTGCCAGCAGCCAAGAGGAGCGGGGGCGGAACATTCAGTACTTC. Protein product: CASSQEERGRNIQYF.

This chain joins TRBV29-1 and TRBJ1-1; TRBD1 is a possible D gene (5 bases). V was trimmed by 3 bases and J by 4 bases, leaving 12 bases between them. CDR1 and CDR2 (germline): SQVTM, ANQGSEA. This CDR3 contains 13 residues. The CDR3 nucleotides read TGCAGCGTTGAGGGTCAGGGTACCACTGAAGCTTTCTTT. This sequence encodes CSVEGQGTTEAFF. Based on the CDR3 plus reference TRBV29-1 and TRBJ1-1, the full variable domain is SAVISQKPSRDICQRGTSLTIQCQVDSQVTMMFWYRQQPGQSLTLIATANQGSEATYESGFVIDKFPISRPNLTFSTLTVSNMSPEDSSIYLCSVEGQGTTEAFFGQGTRLTVV.

A few counts support this clonotype. The chain links TRBV12-3 or TRBV12-4 to TRBJ1-5, with 9 bases identical to TRBD1. The CDR3 contains 14 residues. V shed 2 bases and J 8 bases; nucleotides not matched to a gene: 4. This CDR3 is CASSLTGGAKPQHF. The CDR3 DNA sequence: TGTGCCAGCAGTTTAACAGGGGGCGCGAAGCCCCAGCATTTT.

This clonotype was observed a handful of times. The chain carries TRBV2 and TRBJ2-7; 8 bases align to TRBD2. The junction had 13 bases not matched to a gene; V was cut back by 5 bases and J by 7 bases. Germline V gene lookup returns CDR1 SNHLY and CDR2 FYNNEI. This CDR3 spans 15 amino acids. CDR3 loop: CASSYLAGTQGEQYF. The CDR3 DNA reads TGTGCCAGCAGTTATTTAGCGGGAACGCAGGGGGAGCAGTACTTC.

The chain combines TRBV27 with TRBJ2-3; TRBD2 matches 16 bases. Germline trimming cut 4 bases from V and 5 bases from J; bases unmatched to any gene: 6. This CDR3 is built from 17 residues. The germline V gene has CDR1 MNHEY and CDR2 SMNVEV (reference sequence). DNA of the CDR3: TGTGCCAGCAGTTCTGGGACTAGCGGGAGGGCCATAGATACGCAGTATTTT. It is translated as CASSSGTSGRAIDTQYF.

This sequence joins TRBV4-1 and TRBJ1-2; D not resolved. The length of the CDR3 is 15 residues. V was pared by 0 bases and J by 7 bases, with 15 bases between. The germline V gene encodes CDR1 MGHRA and CDR2 YSYEKL. CDR3 sequence (DNA): TGCGCCAGCAGCCAAGAGGGCAGGCCTATATTTGGCTACACCTTC. It specifies CASSQEGRPIFGYTF.

The rearrangement joins TRBV7-3 to TRBJ2-3; D not certain. The CDR3 consists of 13 residues. Trimming left V 4 bases short and J 1 base short, with 6 bases between. Germline V lookup: CDR1 SGHTA, CDR2 FQGTGA. The CDR3 bases are TGTGCCAGCAGCTGGGAAGGCACAGATACGCAGTATTTT. This sequence encodes CASSWEGTDTQYF. The full variable domain, its missing parts supplied by reference TRBV7-3 and TRBJ2-3, is GAGVSQTPSNKVTEKGKYVELRCDPISGHTALYWYRQSLGQGPEFLIYFQGTGAADDSGLPNDRFFAVRPEGSVSTLKIQRTERGDSAVYLCASSWEGTDTQYFGPGTRLTVL.

V gene TRBV7-9 combines with J gene TRBJ1-1; 8 bases map to TRBD1. The CDR3 is 11 residues long. Germline CDR1 and CDR2: SEHNR and FQNEAQ (reference sequence). Trimming took 5 bases from V and 11 from J; bases not matched to a gene: 4. The CDR3 DNA is TGTGCCAGCAGCCGAGGACAGGGCGCTTTCTTT. This encodes CASSRGQGAFF.

This clonotype was seen at least ten times. This chain joins TRBV20-1 and TRBJ2-7; possible D gene TRBD1, 6 bases. The CDR3 runs to 12 residues. Trimming cost V 7 bases and J 0 bases, with 10 bases left between them. Germline loops: CDR1 DFQATT, CDR2 SNEGSKA (reference sequence). CDR3 in DNA: TGCAGTGGGACAGCGATCTCCTACGAGCAGTACTTC. Encoded protein: CSGTAISYEQYF.

V and J are TRBV10-1 and TRBJ1-3; D call uncertain. The CDR3 consists of 18 residues. The V end lost 6 bases, the J end lost 0 bases, and 21 bases lay between the germline ends. CDR1 is WNHNN, CDR2 SYGVQD, per germline (reference sequence). CDR3 in DNA: TGCGCCAGCAGCCGTATCCCAAGAGCCAGATTCTCTGGAAACACCATATATTTT. Protein: CASSRIPRARFSGNTIYF.